Sequencing of this TCR beta chain was carried out in a study of neoadjuvant anti-PD-1 for oral cavity cancer. Study information: Around day 43, patients without progression received a fourth nivolumab dose before surgery.

The CDR3 spans 11 residues. Trimming pared 2 bases from V and 7 bases from J, leaving 5 bases between. Germline V CDR1 and CDR2: MNHNY, SVGAGI (reference sequence). Assay: immunoSEQ multiplex PCR; the TCRdb copy retains only in-frame clones and omits some. The sample comprises around 14,000 clones, 70% to 75% of which are singletons, and less than 3.5% rests with the top ten. This receptor was identified in a person aged 40-85 years with oral cavity squamous cell carcinoma. V is TRBV6-6 and J is TRBJ1-2, with no clear D. Material: PBMCs, obtained before nivolumab (anti-PD-1) treatment. The CDR3 region is CASSYTSGYTF. The CDR3, as DNA: TGTGCCAGCAGTTACACATCTGGCTACACCTTC.